This is a list of T cell receptor beta chains from one sample in a study of cytomegalovirus exposure and HLA in healthy donors. Sequencing used immunoSEQ multiplex PCR; TCRdb keeps in-frame clones, though not all of them. The sample totals 120,000 to 150,000 clones. Sequenced material: PBMCs. These receptors originate from a man aged 40-49 years in good health and CMV-seronegative. The CDR3 runs from the conserved cysteine through the conserved F or W. A D gene is named only where the DNA matches it firmly.

V gene	D gene	J gene	CDR3 DNA	CDR3 protein
TRBV18	-	TRBJ1-2	TGTGCCAGCTCACCACGGGGGGGTGGTGGCTACACCTTC	CASSPRGGGGYTF
TRBV4-3	-	TRBJ2-7	TGCGCCAGCAGCCAAGATCGACAGTCCTCCTACGAGCAGTACTTC	CASSQDRQSSYEQYF
TRBV11-2	TRBD1	TRBJ2-6	TGTGCCAGCAGCGGCCGGACAGGCGGCTCTGGGGCCAACGTCCTGACTTTC	CASSGRTGGSGANVLTF
TRBV28	-	TRBJ1-1	TGTGCCAGCAGAAGACAGGAGAACACTGAAGCTTTCTTT	CASRRQENTEAFF
TRBV2	-	TRBJ2-7	TGTGCCAGCGGCCCTCGGAGGGATTTGGGCGAGCAGTACTTC	CASGPRRDLGEQYF
TRBV7-2	TRBD1	TRBJ1-3	TGTGCCAGCAGCCAAGGACAGGCTGGAAACACCATATATTTT	CASSQGQAGNTIYF
TRBV4-1	TRBD2	TRBJ2-1	TGCGCCAGCAGCCAAGAGCCGGGACTAGGGACCAATGAGCAGTTCTTC	CASSQEPGLGTNEQFF
TRBV19	-	TRBJ2-7	TGTGCCAGTAGTATGGGCGGGCGCGAGCAGTACTTC	CASSMGGREQYF
TRBV6-5	-	TRBJ1-5	TGTGCCAGCAGTTACAGGGGTAGTCAGCCCCAGCATTTT	CASSYRGSQPQHF
TRBV19	-	TRBJ1-2	TGTGCCAGTAGTATTCCGTCCTCAGGGCACCGTTATGGCTACACCTTC	CASSIPSSGHRYGYTF
TRBV11-2	-	TRBJ2-3	TGTGCCAGCAGCTTACAACTACTCACAGATACGCAGTATTTT	CASSLQLLTDTQYF
TRBV7-3	TRBD1	TRBJ1-2	TGTGCCAGCAGCTTAAAAGCTAGGACAGGGGGCAACTATGGCTACACCTTC	CASSLKARTGGNYGYTF